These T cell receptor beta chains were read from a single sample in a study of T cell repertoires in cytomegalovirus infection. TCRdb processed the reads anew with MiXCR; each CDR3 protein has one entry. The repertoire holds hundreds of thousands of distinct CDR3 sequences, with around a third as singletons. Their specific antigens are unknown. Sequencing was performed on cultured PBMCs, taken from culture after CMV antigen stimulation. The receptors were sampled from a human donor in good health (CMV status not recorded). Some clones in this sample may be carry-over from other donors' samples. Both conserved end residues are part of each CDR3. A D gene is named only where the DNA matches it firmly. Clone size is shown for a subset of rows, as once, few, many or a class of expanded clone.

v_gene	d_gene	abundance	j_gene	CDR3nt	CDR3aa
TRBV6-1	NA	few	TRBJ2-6	TGTGCCAGCAAGCCCGAGGCCTACTACTCTGGGGCCAACGTCCTGACTTTC	CASKPEAYYSGANVLTF
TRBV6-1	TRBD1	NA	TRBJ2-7	TGTGCCAGCAGCACCGGGACAGGGTTTTTCCACGAGCAGTACTTC	CASSTGTGFFHEQYF
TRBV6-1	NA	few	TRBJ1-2	TGTGCCACCCCGACGGGTCCTAACTATGGCTACACCTTC	CATPTGPNYGYTF
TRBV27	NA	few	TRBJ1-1	TGTGCCAGCAGTTCCTACAGGGCCACTGAAGCTTTCTTT	CASSSYRATEAFF
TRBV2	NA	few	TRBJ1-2	TGTGCCAGCAGTTCCGGAGGAGAGGCATCCTACACCTTC	CASSSGGEASYTF
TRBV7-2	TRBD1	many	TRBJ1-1	TGTGCCAGCAGCTTAGTTCTTAGCTGGCTGGGACAGATTAACACTGAAGCTTTCTTT	CASSLVLSWLGQINTEAFF
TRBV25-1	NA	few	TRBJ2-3	TGTGCCGCCCGAGAGACAGATACGCAGTATTTT	CAARETDTQYF
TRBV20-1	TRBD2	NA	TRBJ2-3	TGCAGTGCTAGATCCTGGGCGGGGGACACAGATACGCAGTATTTT	CSARSWAGDTDTQYF
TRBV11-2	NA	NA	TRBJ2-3	TGTGCCAGCAGCCTCGGTGGAGGGGATGGTACGCAGTATTTT	CASSLGGGDGTQYF
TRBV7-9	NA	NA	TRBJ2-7	TGTGCCAGCAGCGTTCATGGGGGGAGCTCCTACGAGCAGTACTTC	CASSVHGGSSYEQYF
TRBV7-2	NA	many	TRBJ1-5	TGTGCCAGCAGCTTGGCGGGTAGGGGTAGCGGTCAGCCCCAGCATTTT	CASSLAGRGSGQPQHF